The 18 T cell receptor beta chains given below trace back to one sample, sequenced in a study of T cells in localized non-small cell lung cancer. Using immunoSEQ multiplex PCR, the repertoire was profiled, and TCRdb retains in-frame clones only, with some absent. The sample carries over 45,000 clones, 70% to 85% recorded once. The input for sequencing was peripheral blood, taken before any cancer treatment. These receptor sequences come from a man aged 40-75 years with stage I squamous cell lung carcinoma.

In its sample, this clone was seen a few times. CDR3: CASSLGAVGAYNEQFF. CDR3 DNA sequence: TGTGCCAGCAGCCTGGGGGCGGTGGGAGCCTACAATGAGCAGTTCTTC. The V and J genes are TRBV5-6 and TRBJ2-1, with a tentative D call TRBD1 (6 bases). Trimming pared 4 bases from V and 2 bases from J, leaving 16 bases between. The CDR3 length is 16 residues. Germline V lookup: CDR1 SGHDT, CDR2 YYEEEE.

V and J are TRBV27 and TRBJ2-1; the D is unclear. Trimming cost V 7 bases and J 1 base, with 11 bases left between them. Germline CDR1 MNHEY, CDR2 SMNVEV (reference sequence). This CDR3 is 14 amino acids long. The CDR3 here is CASIPLGSYNEQFF. For the CDR3, the DNA is TGTGCCAGCATCCCTCTAGGATCCTACAATGAGCAGTTCTTC.

The chain joins TRBV6-1 to TRBJ1-1; D remains unclear. The CDR3 length is 13 residues. Trimming cost V 7 bases and J 6 bases, with 15 bases left between them. CDR1 MNHNS and CDR2 SASEGT come from the germline V gene. CDR3 amino acids: CASTISSGAEAFF. The CDR3 nucleotides read TGTGCCAGCACCATAAGCTCTGGTGCTGAAGCTTTCTTT.

The rearrangement links TRBV28 to TRBJ1-1; a weak D match, TRBD1 (6 bases). The germline gives CDR1 MDHEN, CDR2 SYDVKM. V shed 4 bases and J shed 4 bases, with 22 bases lying between them. The CDR3 has 17 amino acids. The chain's CDR3 is CASSSGGVQQGVTEAFF. The CDR3, as DNA: TGTGCCAGCAGTTCCGGTGGGGTTCAACAGGGAGTCACTGAAGCTTTCTTT.

The gene calls are TRBV6-1 and TRBJ1-3; D remains ambiguous. The CDR3 has 12 amino acids. CDR1 is MNHNS and CDR2 is SASEGT in the germline V gene. Between the trimmed V and J ends, which lost 7 bases and 7 bases, there was a span of 11 bases. The CDR3 region is CASTTDVNTIYF. DNA of the CDR3: TGTGCCAGCACTACGGACGTGAACACCATATATTTT.

The rearrangement uses TRBV4-1 and TRBJ1-2, with TRBD1 identical over 8 bases. Per germline, CDR1 MGHRA and CDR2 YSYEKL. Trimming removed 3 bases from V and 10 bases from J; junction bases left unmatched: 10. This CDR3 contains 14 residues. In nucleotides, the CDR3 is TGCGCCAGCAGCCACGAGGAGGGGACAGGAGCCTACACCTTC. It yields the protein CASSHEEGTGAYTF.

The gene calls are TRBV6-6 and TRBJ2-5; TRBD2 agrees at 10 bases. Germline V gene lookup returns CDR1 MNHNY and CDR2 SVGAGI (reference sequence). The CDR3 is 15 amino acids. Losses at the gene ends were 2 bases for V and 2 bases for J; bases not matched to a gene: 2. CDR3 amino acids: CASSYVAGGQETQYF. The CDR3 DNA reads as TGTGCCAGCAGTTACGTAGCGGGGGGACAAGAGACCCAGTACTTC.

The chain is built from TRBV2 and TRBJ1-4; 10 bases line up with TRBD1. Losses at the gene ends were 6 bases for V and 4 bases for J; bases not matched to a gene: 5. CDR3 length equals 15 residues. From germline, CDR1 is SNHLY and CDR2 FYNNEI. The CDR3 nucleotides read TGTGCCAGCAGGGAAAGGGACAGGGGTAATGAAAAACTGTTTTTT. Residues: CASRERDRGNEKLFF. The full variable domain, with the rest looked up from reference TRBV2 and TRBJ1-4, is EPEVTQTPSHQVTQMGQEVILRCVPISNHLYFYWYRQILGQKVEFLVSFYNNEISEKSEIFDDQFSVERPDGSNFTLKIRSTKLEDSAMYFCASRERDRGNEKLFFGSGTQLSVL.

This clone was recorded once. J is TRBJ2-1 and V is TRBV9, with 9 bases that match TRBD2. Germline lookup yields CDR1 SGDLS and CDR2 YYNGEE. Germline trimming cut 5 bases from V and 5 bases from J; bases unmatched to any gene: 11. CDR3 length: 16 residues. For the CDR3, the DNA is TGTGCCAGCAGGCTTAGCGGGGGCGCTGGAGACAATGAGCAGTTCTTC. Translated: CASRLSGGAGDNEQFF. The variable domain in full, with the rest retrieved from reference TRBV9 and TRBJ2-1, is DSGVTQTPKHLITATGQRVTLRCSPRSGDLSVYWYQQSLDQGLQFLIQYYNGEERAKGNILERFSAQQFPDLHSELNLSSLELGDSALYFCASRLSGGAGDNEQFFGPGTRLTVL.

This clone occurred once. V and J are TRBV6-1 and TRBJ1-1; 11 bases line up with TRBD1. This CDR3 spans 14 amino acids. Trimming removed 6 bases from V and 4 bases from J; junction bases left unmatched: 4. The germline V gene has CDR1 MNHNS and CDR2 SASEGT. The CDR3 is CASSRGTGGTEAFF. CDR3 coding DNA: TGTGCCAGCAGCCGGGGGACAGGGGGCACTGAAGCTTTCTTT.

The chain is built from TRBV7-8 and TRBJ1-1; D is undetermined. Germline V gives CDR1 SGHVS, CDR2 FQNEAQ. This CDR3 contains 13 residues. Deletions cut 8 bases from V and 5 bases from J, with 15 bases between. The CDR3 bases are TGTGCCAGCTCAGCAGCCCCGGGGACTGAAGCTTTCTTT. It codes for CASSAAPGTEAFF.

The chain carries TRBV2 and TRBJ2-1; TRBD2 matches 11 bases. J lost 1 base, V lost 8 bases, and 4 bases had no gene match. The CDR3 totals 15 residues. Germline V gene sequence: CDR1 SNHLY, CDR2 FYNNEI. The CDR3 DNA reads TGTGCCAGCCTTAGCGGGGGGGCGTCCTACAATGAGCAGTTCTTC. Its translation: CASLSGGASYNEQFF.

The chain has TRBV12-5 and TRBJ2-6; D might be TRBD1 (5 bases). V was clipped by 5 bases and J by 5 bases, with 22 bases between them. This CDR3 contains 18 residues. The germline V gene has CDR1 LGHNT and CDR2 FRNRAP. As DNA, the CDR3 is TGTGCTAGTGGTGACCAGCGTGCAGGACAAAGTCGGGCCAACGTCCTGACTTTC. This codes for CASGDQRAGQSRANVLTF.

This clone was counted once. The J gene is TRBJ2-7, the V gene TRBV6-5; 8 bases line up with TRBD1. The CDR3 sequence is 16 residues long. V trimming: 4 bases; J trimming: 3 bases; junction bases outside the gene matches: 11. Germline-derived CDR1 and CDR2 are MNHEY and SVGAGI. CDR3 residues: CASSSAGQGGDYEQYF. In DNA, the CDR3 is TGTGCCAGCAGTTCCGCCGGACAGGGTGGAGACTACGAGCAGTACTTC.

The V call is TRBV9, the J call TRBJ1-1, with 7 nucleotides matching TRBD1. Trimming took 4 bases from V and 4 from J; bases not matched to a gene: 10. Germline CDR1 reads SGDLS; CDR2 reads YYNGEE. The CDR3 runs 15 residues. DNA for the CDR3: TGTGCCAGCAGCCCGGACGAGGGGGCTTTCACTGAAGCTTTCTTT. Amino acid sequence: CASSPDEGAFTEAFF.

The CDR3 is CASSSGGINYGYTF. The CDR3 coding sequence is TGTGCCAGCAGCTCAGGGGGTATTAACTATGGCTACACCTTC. V is TRBV7-3 and J is TRBJ1-2, with 7 bases fitting TRBD1. Germline CDR1 is SGHTA and CDR2 is FQGTGA. The CDR3 runs to 14 residues. Trimming took 4 bases from V and 1 from J; bases not matched to a gene: 3.

The V and J genes are TRBV28 and TRBJ1-2; D is unresolved. Germline lookup yields CDR1 MDHEN and CDR2 SYDVKM. The V end lost 4 bases, the J end lost 5 bases, and 5 bases lay between the germline ends. CDR3 size: 11 residues. CDR3 DNA sequence: TGTGCCAGCAGTTCATCGTATGGCTACACCTTC. It yields the protein CASSSSYGYTF.

In its sample, this clone was seen once. The V gene is TRBV5-6, the J gene TRBJ2-7; perhaps TRBD1 as D (5 bases). The CDR3 sequence is 14 residues long. V was clipped by 1 base and J by 3 bases, with 11 bases between them. Germline V gives CDR1 SGHDT, CDR2 YYEEEE. The CDR3, as DNA: TGTGCCAGCAGCTTGTACCCAGGGCACTACGAGCAGTACTTC. It is translated as CASSLYPGHYEQYF.